The entry below describes one T cell receptor beta chain. Sequencing libraries for TCR beta were prepared with iRepertoire HTBI primers and Arm-PCR of CDR3 regions. TCRdb called the multiplex PCR reads again in MiXCR, with one record for every CDR3 protein. The sample has hundreds of thousands of distinct CDR3 sequences, 15% to 20% seen once. This record comes from a study of regulatory T cells in long-lasting Graves disease. The sample's time point: newly diagnosed GD, antithyroid drugs for less than 3 months. Preparation of the TCR library used RNA extracted from PBMCs. The starting material was peripheral blood mononuclear cells (PBMCs), obtained at new diagnosis, from a patient treated with antithyroid drugs. This sequence was found in a female donor with Graves disease.

For the CDR3, the DNA is TGTGCCAGCAGGCCCAGCGGGACAGGGTCCTACAATGAGCAGTTCTTC. Translation: CASRPSGTGSYNEQFF. The V call is TRBV11-1, the J call TRBJ2-1, with 9 bases aligning to TRBD1. The ends lost 6 bases at V and 1 base at J; junction bases unmatched: 7. This CDR3 region has 16 residues. Germline loops: CDR1 SGHAT, CDR2 FQDESV (reference sequence).